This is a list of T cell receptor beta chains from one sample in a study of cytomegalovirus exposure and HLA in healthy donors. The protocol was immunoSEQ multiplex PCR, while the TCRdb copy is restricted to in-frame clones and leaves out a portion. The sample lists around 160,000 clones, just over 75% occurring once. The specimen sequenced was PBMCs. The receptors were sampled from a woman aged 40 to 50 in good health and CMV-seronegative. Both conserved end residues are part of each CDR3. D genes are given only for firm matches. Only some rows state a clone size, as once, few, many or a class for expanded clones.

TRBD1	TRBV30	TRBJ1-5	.	CAWSPTGDQPQHF	TGTGCCTGGAGTCCAACAGGGGATCAGCCCCAGCATTTT
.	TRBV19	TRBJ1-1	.	CASSIRYRVTEAFF	TGTGCCAGTAGTATAAGGTACAGGGTGACTGAAGCTTTCTTT
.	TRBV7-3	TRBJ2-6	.	CASSSGDGANVLTF	TGTGCCAGCAGCTCAGGGGATGGGGCCAACGTCCTGACTTTC
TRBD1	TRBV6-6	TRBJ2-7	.	CASRQTPTGAEQYF	TGTGCCAGCAGACAGACCCCGACAGGGGCCGAGCAGTACTTC
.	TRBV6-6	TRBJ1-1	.	CASSSSANTEAFF	TGTGCCAGCAGTTCCTCAGCGAACACTGAAGCTTTCTTT
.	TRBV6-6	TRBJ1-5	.	CASSYRGNQPQHF	TGTGCCAGCAGTTACAGGGGAAATCAGCCCCAGCATTTT
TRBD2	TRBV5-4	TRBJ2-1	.	CASSLTTSGYYNEQFF	TGTGCCAGCAGCTTAACTACTAGCGGTTACTACAATGAGCAGTTCTTC
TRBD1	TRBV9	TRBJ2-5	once	CASSVGTGASQETQYF	TGTGCCAGCAGCGTAGGGACAGGAGCTTCCCAAGAGACCCAGTACTTC
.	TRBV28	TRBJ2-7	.	CASSVLLLTYEQYF	TGTGCCAGCAGTGTCCTACTTCTTACCTACGAGCAGTACTTC
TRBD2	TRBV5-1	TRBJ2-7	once	CASRSAGEGEQYF	TGCGCCAGCAGATCAGCGGGAGAGGGGGAGCAGTACTTC
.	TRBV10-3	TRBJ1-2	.	CAISAESLNYGYTF	TGTGCCATCAGTGCCGAGAGCCTTAACTATGGCTACACCTTC
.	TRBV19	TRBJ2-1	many	CASTWGLGGNTEQFF	TGTGCCAGTACTTGGGGGCTAGGAGGTAACACTGAGCAGTTCTTC
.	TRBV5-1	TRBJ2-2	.	CASSLDVRESGELFF	TGCGCCAGCAGCTTGGACGTCAGGGAAAGCGGGGAGCTGTTTTTT
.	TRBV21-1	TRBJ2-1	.	CASIGTPGSYNEQFF	TGTGCCAGCATCGGTACCCCGGGCTCCTACAATGAGCAGTTCTTC
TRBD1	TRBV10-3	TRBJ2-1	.	CAISESVQGANEQFF	TGTGCCATCAGTGAAAGTGTACAGGGGGCAAATGAGCAGTTCTTC
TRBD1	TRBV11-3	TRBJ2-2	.	CASSLGAGGNTGELFF	TGTGCCAGCAGCTTAGGGGCAGGGGGAAACACCGGGGAGCTGTTTTTT
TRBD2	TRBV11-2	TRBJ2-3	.	CASSLPGLGFGTQYF	TGTGCCAGCAGCTTACCGGGACTAGGATTTGGTACGCAGTATTTT
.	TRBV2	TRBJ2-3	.	CASSEGGTSSNTDTQYF	TGTGCCAGCAGTGAAGGCGGGACTTCCTCCAACACAGATACGCAGTATTTT
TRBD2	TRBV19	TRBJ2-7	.	CASSILLAGFGEQYF	TGTGCCAGTAGTATTCTTCTAGCGGGTTTTGGCGAGCAGTACTTC
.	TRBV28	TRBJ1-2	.	CASSAGENYGYTF	TGTGCCAGCAGCGCGGGGGAAAACTATGGCTACACCTTC
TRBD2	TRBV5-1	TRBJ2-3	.	CASSLIAGRGTDTQYF	TGCGCCAGCAGCTTGATAGCGGGAAGAGGCACAGATACGCAGTATTTT
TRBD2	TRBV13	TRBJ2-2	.	CASSPGLAGRDGELFF	TGTGCCAGCAGCCCCGGACTAGCGGGGAGGGATGGGGAGCTGTTTTTT
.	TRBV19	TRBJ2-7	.	CATSGLRGIYEQYF	TGTGCCACCTCGGGACTCCGGGGTATCTACGAGCAGTACTTC
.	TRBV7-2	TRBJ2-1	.	CASSLAETYNEQFF	TGTGCCAGCAGCTTAGCCGAGACCTACAATGAGCAGTTCTTC
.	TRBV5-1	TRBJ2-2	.	CASSLDPVGRTGELFF	TGCGCCAGCAGCTTGGACCCGGTGGGGCGCACCGGGGAGCTGTTTTTT
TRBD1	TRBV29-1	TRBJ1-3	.	CSVSLTGGIGNTIYF	TGCAGCGTGTCCCTGACAGGGGGCATTGGAAACACCATATATTTT
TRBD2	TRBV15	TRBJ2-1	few	CATSELAAYNEQFF	TGTGCCACCAGTGAACTAGCGGCCTACAATGAGCAGTTCTTC
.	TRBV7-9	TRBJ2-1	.	CASSPDFNEQFF	TGTGCCAGCAGCCCGGACTTCAATGAGCAGTTCTTC
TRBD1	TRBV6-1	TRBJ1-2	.	CASSGEGTGGNGYTF	TGTGCCAGCAGTGGTGAGGGGACAGGGGGCAATGGCTACACCTTC
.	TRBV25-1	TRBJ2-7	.	CASSRQDYEQYF	TGTGCCAGCAGTCGACAGGACTACGAGCAGTACTTC
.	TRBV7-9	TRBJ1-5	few	CASSQNGVNQPQHF	TGTGCCAGCAGCCAAAACGGGGTTAATCAGCCCCAGCATTTT
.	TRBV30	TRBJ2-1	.	CAWSLGLDNEQFF	TGTGCCTGGAGTTTGGGACTGGACAATGAGCAGTTCTTC
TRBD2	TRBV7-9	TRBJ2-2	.	CASSTGLAFGAGELFF	TGTGCCAGCAGCACGGGACTAGCGTTTGGGGCCGGGGAGCTGTTTTTT
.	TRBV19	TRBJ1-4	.	CASRPVGQPVATNEKLFF	TGTGCCAGTAGGCCCGTCGGACAGCCAGTTGCAACTAATGAAAAACTGTTTTTT
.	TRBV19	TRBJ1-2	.	CASSMEPGEYGYTF	TGTGCCAGTAGTATGGAGCCCGGGGAGTATGGCTACACCTTC
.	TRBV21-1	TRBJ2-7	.	CASSKVGGENYEQYF	TGTGCCAGCAGCAAAGTGGGGGGGGAGAACTACGAGCAGTACTTC
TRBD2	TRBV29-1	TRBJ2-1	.	CSVQGRSGRTNNEQFF	TGCAGCGTTCAAGGTCGTAGCGGGAGAACAAACAATGAGCAGTTCTTC
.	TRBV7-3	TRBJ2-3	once	CASSFVSGDTQYF	TGTGCCAGCAGCTTCGTTTCGGGGGATACGCAGTATTTT
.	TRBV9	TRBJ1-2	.	CASSVAMSGGANYGYTF	TGTGCCAGCAGCGTAGCAATGAGCGGGGGCGCTAACTATGGCTACACCTTC
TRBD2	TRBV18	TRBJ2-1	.	CASSPGEGPYNEQFF	TGTGCCAGCTCACCAGGGGAGGGACCGTACAATGAGCAGTTCTTC
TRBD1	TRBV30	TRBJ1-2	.	CAWSATSQGVGYTF	TGTGCCTGGAGTGCAACCTCTCAGGGGGTTGGCTACACCTTC
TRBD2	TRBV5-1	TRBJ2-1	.	CASSLEGTTSWGEQFF	TGCGCCAGCAGCTTGGAGGGGACTACCTCCTGGGGAGAGCAGTTCTTC
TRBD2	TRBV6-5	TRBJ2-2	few	CASSYAGGNGELFF	TGTGCCAGCAGTTACGCGGGAGGGAACGGGGAGCTGTTTTTT
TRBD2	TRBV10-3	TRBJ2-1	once	CAITRGTSGINEQFF	TGTGCCATCACCCGCGGGACTAGCGGGATCAATGAGCAGTTCTTC
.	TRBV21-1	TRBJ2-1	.	CASSDPGQGNRNYNEQFF	TGTGCCAGCAGCGATCCGGGACAGGGGAATAGAAACTACAATGAGCAGTTCTTC
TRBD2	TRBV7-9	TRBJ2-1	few	CASSPPGLAGVQEQFF	TGTGCCAGCAGCCCGCCGGGACTAGCGGGAGTCCAGGAGCAGTTCTTC
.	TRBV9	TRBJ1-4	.	CASSVGQAAEDEKLFF	TGTGCCAGCAGCGTAGGCCAGGCCGCGGAGGATGAAAAACTGTTTTTT
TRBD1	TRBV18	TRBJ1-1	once	CASSRVQGAWDTEAFF	TGTGCCAGCTCACGCGTCCAGGGGGCGTGGGACACTGAAGCTTTCTTT
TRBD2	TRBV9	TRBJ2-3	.	CASSVEASGRTDTQYF	TGTGCCAGCAGCGTAGAGGCTAGCGGGAGAACAGATACGCAGTATTTT
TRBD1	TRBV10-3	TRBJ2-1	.	CAISGGQAHEQFF	TGTGCCATCAGTGGGGGACAGGCCCACGAGCAGTTCTTC
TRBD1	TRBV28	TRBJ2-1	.	CASSLQGLSSYNEQFF	TGTGCCAGCAGTCTACAGGGGCTATCCTCCTACAATGAGCAGTTCTTC
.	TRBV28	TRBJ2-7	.	CASIPGYSYEQYF	TGTGCCAGCATCCCGGGGTACTCCTACGAGCAGTACTTC
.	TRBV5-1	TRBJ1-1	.	CASSLQGVIGTEAFF	TGCGCCAGCAGCCTACAGGGTGTCATAGGGACTGAAGCTTTCTTT
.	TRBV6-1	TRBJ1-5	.	CASSEEVRVLIQPQHF	TGTGCCAGCAGTGAAGAGGTCAGGGTGCTAATCCAGCCCCAGCATTTT
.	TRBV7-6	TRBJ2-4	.	CASSPLSGGGKNIQYF	TGTGCCAGCAGCCCCCTTTCGGGAGGGGGCAAGAACATTCAGTACTTC
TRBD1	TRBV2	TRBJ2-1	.	CASSQFLGQAYNEQFF	TGTGCCAGCAGCCAATTTTTAGGACAGGCTTACAATGAGCAGTTCTTC
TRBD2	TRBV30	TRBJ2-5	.	CAWSQTSGRETQYF	TGTGCCTGGAGCCAAACTAGCGGGAGGGAGACCCAGTACTTC